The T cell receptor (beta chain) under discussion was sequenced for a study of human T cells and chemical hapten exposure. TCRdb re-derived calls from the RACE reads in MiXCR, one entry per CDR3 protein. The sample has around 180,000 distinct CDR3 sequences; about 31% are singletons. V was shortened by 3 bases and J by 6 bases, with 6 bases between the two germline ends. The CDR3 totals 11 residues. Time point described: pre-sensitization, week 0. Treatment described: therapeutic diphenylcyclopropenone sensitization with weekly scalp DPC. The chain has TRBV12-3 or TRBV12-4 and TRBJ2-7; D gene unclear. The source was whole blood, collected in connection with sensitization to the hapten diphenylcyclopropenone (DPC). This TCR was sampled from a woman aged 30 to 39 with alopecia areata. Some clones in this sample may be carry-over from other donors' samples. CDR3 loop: CASSFMGEQYF. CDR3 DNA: TGTGCCAGCAGTTTCATGGGCGAGCAGTACTTC.